The sequence of this T cell receptor beta chain was determined in a study of T cells in tuberculosis. About the study: Sequenced TCRs come from CD1B-GMM tetramer-binding T cells.

Trimming took 2 bases from V and 4 from J, leaving 14 bases between them. The CDR3 runs to 16 residues. Germline lookup yields CDR1 MNHEY and CDR2 SVGAGI. Chain pairing is unknown; alpha and beta were sequenced separately. Some clones are missing from TCRdb's copy, which holds only in-frame ones; the method was immunoSEQ multiplex PCR. The repertoire includes 88,000 or so clones, just over 90% of them detected once, and around 2% sits in the top ten. After thawing and overnight rest, PBMC were stained with GMM-loaded CD1B tetramer, viability dye and anti-CD3 for sorting. C32 glucose monomycolate from Rhodococcus equi was loaded onto the CD1B tetramers. CD14-expressing monocytes were removed from PBMC before cryopreservation and sorting. Tetramer-negative cells, approximately 100,000 per donor, were also sorted. This clone was seen just once.

This TCR was sampled from an adult woman with latent tuberculosis. The chain carries TRBV6-5 and TRBJ1-4, with TRBD1 as a possible D gene (5 bases). The sample taken for sequencing was CD1b-GMM tetramer-negative cells sorted from PBMCs. CDR3 in amino acids: CASSYNGHRRNEKLFF. As DNA, the CDR3 is TGTGCCAGCAGTTACAACGGACATCGTCGTAATGAAAAACTGTTTTTT.